This entry is about one TCR beta chain. The antigen remains undetermined. Caucasian adults living in Nashville, Tennessee, provided all samples. Germline loops: CDR1 SGHAT, CDR2 FQNNGV. CDR3 length: 14 residues. Trimming removed 2 bases from V and 6 bases from J, with 13 bases in between. This sample stems from a study of shared clonotypes between healthy human individuals. Regarding the study as a whole: The genetic and exposure-history diversity represented was limited by few donors.

Deep level was the assay's run setting. Several immunoSEQ plates received, in even portions, the genomic DNA of each subset. This table comes from immunoSEQ multiplex PCR, and its TCRdb copy is limited to in-frame clones, with some not included. The top ten hold under 15% of the sample, which has about 480,000 clones, almost 80% seen once. What was sequenced was PBMCs. The receptor was derived from a middle-aged woman in good health. Some clones in this sample may be carry-over from other donors' samples. The rearrangement joins TRBV11-2 to TRBJ1-1; no clear D. CDR3 region: CASSLPARNAEAFF. The DNA of the CDR3 is TGTGCCAGCAGCTTACCGGCCCGAAACGCTGAAGCTTTCTTT.